A selection of T cell receptor beta chains follows, all from one sample in a study of cytomegalovirus exposure and HLA in healthy donors. TCRdb keeps only in-frame clones here, not all; method: immunoSEQ multiplex PCR. The sample totals about 76,000 clones. Material for sequencing was PBMCs. Every receptor here comes from a woman aged 40 to 49 in good health and CMV-seropositive. CDR3s include the opening cysteine and the closing phenylalanine or tryptophan. Each record gives: J gene, CDR3 length, D gene, V gene, CDR3 protein, CDR3 DNA. A D gene is named only where the DNA matches it firmly.

j_call: TRBJ2-1; cdr3_length: 17; d_call: TRBD1; v_call: TRBV19; cdr3_aa: CASSPRGQGATNNEQFF; cdr3_nt: TGTGCCAGTAGTCCCCGTGGACAGGGGGCGACGAACAATGAGCAGTTCTTC
j_call: TRBJ1-5; cdr3_length: 19; d_call: TRBD1; v_call: TRBV19; cdr3_aa: CASSIQGTGAPNGNQPQHF; cdr3_nt: TGTGCCAGTAGTATTCAGGGGACAGGAGCTCCTAATGGCAATCAGCCCCAGCATTTT
j_call: TRBJ2-7; cdr3_length: 14; d_call: NA; v_call: TRBV6-1; cdr3_aa: CASSEAPSVGEQYF; cdr3_nt: TGTGCCAGCAGTGAAGCGCCAAGCGTAGGCGAGCAGTACTTC
j_call: TRBJ2-7; cdr3_length: 16; d_call: TRBD1; v_call: TRBV18; cdr3_aa: CASSPIRSGQGGEQYF; cdr3_nt: TGTGCCAGCTCACCAATCCGATCGGGACAGGGGGGCGAGCAGTACTTC
j_call: TRBJ2-5; cdr3_length: 15; d_call: TRBD2; v_call: TRBV30; cdr3_aa: CAWSDIAGAQETQYF; cdr3_nt: TGTGCCTGGAGTGACATAGCGGGGGCGCAAGAGACCCAGTACTTC
j_call: TRBJ2-7; cdr3_length: 14; d_call: TRBD2; v_call: TRBV5-1; cdr3_aa: CASASGGAPYEQYF; cdr3_nt: TGCGCCAGCGCTTCGGGAGGCGCACCGTACGAGCAGTACTTC
j_call: TRBJ2-1; cdr3_length: 11; d_call: NA; v_call: TRBV29-1; cdr3_aa: CSGGADNEQFF; cdr3_nt: TGCAGCGGTGGGGCAGACAATGAGCAGTTCTTC
j_call: TRBJ1-4; cdr3_length: 15; d_call: NA; v_call: TRBV6-5; cdr3_aa: CASSYLGRRDEKLFF; cdr3_nt: TGTGCCAGCAGTTACTTGGGGAGGAGGGATGAAAAACTGTTTTTT
j_call: TRBJ1-1; cdr3_length: 14; d_call: NA; v_call: TRBV19; cdr3_aa: CASSIGEGSTEAFF; cdr3_nt: TGTGCCAGTAGTATAGGGGAGGGATCCACTGAAGCTTTCTTT
j_call: TRBJ2-3; cdr3_length: 18; d_call: TRBD2; v_call: TRBV4-3; cdr3_aa: CASSQEGLAGGPTDTQYF; cdr3_nt: TGCGCCAGCAGCCAAGAAGGGCTAGCGGGGGGACCCACGGATACGCAGTATTTT
j_call: TRBJ2-1; cdr3_length: 14; d_call: NA; v_call: TRBV19; cdr3_aa: CASSLLGSYNEQFF; cdr3_nt: TGTGCCAGTAGCTTGCTAGGTTCCTACAATGAGCAGTTCTTC
j_call: TRBJ1-2; cdr3_length: 14; d_call: TRBD1; v_call: TRBV7-2; cdr3_aa: CASSTYRGLEGYTF; cdr3_nt: TGTGCCAGCAGCACGTACAGGGGCCTGGAGGGCTACACCTTC
j_call: TRBJ1-1; cdr3_length: 14; d_call: NA; v_call: TRBV14; cdr3_aa: CASSQGGAGTEAFF; cdr3_nt: TGTGCCAGCAGCCAAGGGGGCGCAGGCACTGAAGCTTTCTTT
j_call: TRBJ1-1; cdr3_length: 14; d_call: NA; v_call: TRBV19; cdr3_aa: CASSIDRRTTEAFF; cdr3_nt: TGTGCCAGTAGTATAGATCGCCGGACAACTGAAGCTTTCTTT
j_call: TRBJ2-5; cdr3_length: 12; d_call: TRBD1; v_call: TRBV29-1; cdr3_aa: CSVLTGVETQYF; cdr3_nt: TGCAGCGTCCTGACAGGGGTGGAGACCCAGTACTTC
j_call: TRBJ2-5; cdr3_length: 12; d_call: NA; v_call: TRBV7-2; cdr3_aa: CASSRAAETQYF; cdr3_nt: TGTGCCAGCAGTCGCGCAGCGGAGACCCAGTACTTC
j_call: TRBJ2-3; cdr3_length: 11; d_call: NA; v_call: TRBV20-1; cdr3_aa: CSASRQYTQYF; cdr3_nt: TGCAGTGCTAGCAGACAGTATACGCAGTATTTT
j_call: TRBJ2-7; cdr3_length: 15; d_call: TRBD1; v_call: TRBV28; cdr3_aa: CASRIDRGNIYEQYF; cdr3_nt: TGTGCCAGCAGAATTGACAGGGGTAACATCTACGAGCAGTACTTC
j_call: TRBJ1-5; cdr3_length: 17; d_call: NA; v_call: TRBV30; cdr3_aa: CAWSVSRTQNSNQPQHF; cdr3_nt: TGTGCCTGGAGTGTATCGAGGACACAGAATAGCAATCAGCCCCAGCATTTT
j_call: TRBJ2-3; cdr3_length: 17; d_call: TRBD2; v_call: TRBV5-1; cdr3_aa: CASSLKAGETSTDTQYF; cdr3_nt: TGCGCCAGCAGCTTGAAGGCGGGGGAGACTAGCACAGATACGCAGTATTTT
j_call: TRBJ1-2; cdr3_length: 14; d_call: NA; v_call: TRBV6-6; cdr3_aa: CASTFTGPTYGYTF; cdr3_nt: TGTGCCAGCACCTTTACAGGGCCTACTTATGGCTACACCTTC
j_call: TRBJ1-5; cdr3_length: 15; d_call: NA; v_call: TRBV4-2; cdr3_aa: CASSHVRESNQPQHF; cdr3_nt: TGTGCCAGCAGCCACGTCAGGGAAAGCAATCAGCCCCAGCATTTT
j_call: TRBJ2-4; cdr3_length: 17; d_call: TRBD1; v_call: TRBV25-1; cdr3_aa: CASSINPGQGSRNIQYF; cdr3_nt: TGTGCCAGCAGTATAAACCCAGGACAGGGGTCGAGAAACATTCAGTACTTC
j_call: TRBJ2-3; cdr3_length: 15; d_call: TRBD2; v_call: TRBV19; cdr3_aa: CASSIPSGGADTQYF; cdr3_nt: TGTGCCAGTAGTATCCCTAGCGGGGGGGCAGATACGCAGTATTTT
j_call: TRBJ2-1; cdr3_length: 15; d_call: TRBD2; v_call: TRBV15; cdr3_aa: CATSKGGSSYNEQFF; cdr3_nt: TGTGCCACGAGTAAGGGCGGGAGCTCCTACAATGAGCAGTTCTTC